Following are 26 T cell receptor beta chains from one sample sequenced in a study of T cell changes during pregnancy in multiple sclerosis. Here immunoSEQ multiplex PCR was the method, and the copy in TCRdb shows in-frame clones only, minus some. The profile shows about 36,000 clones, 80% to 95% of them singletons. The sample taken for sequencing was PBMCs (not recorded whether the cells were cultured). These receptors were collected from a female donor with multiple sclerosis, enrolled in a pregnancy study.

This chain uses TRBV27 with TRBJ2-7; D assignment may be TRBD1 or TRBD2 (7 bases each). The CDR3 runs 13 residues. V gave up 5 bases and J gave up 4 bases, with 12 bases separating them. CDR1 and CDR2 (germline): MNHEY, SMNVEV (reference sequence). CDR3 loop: CASSHRGGYEQYF. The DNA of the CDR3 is TGTGCCAGCAGTCACAGGGGAGGGTACGAGCAGTACTTC.

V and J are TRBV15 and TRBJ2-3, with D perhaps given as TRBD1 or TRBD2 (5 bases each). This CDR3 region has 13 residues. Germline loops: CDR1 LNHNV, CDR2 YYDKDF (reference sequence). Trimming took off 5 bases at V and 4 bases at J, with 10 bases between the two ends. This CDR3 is CATSEGYSDTQYF. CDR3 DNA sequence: TGTGCCACCAGCGAGGGGTACTCAGATACGCAGTATTTT.

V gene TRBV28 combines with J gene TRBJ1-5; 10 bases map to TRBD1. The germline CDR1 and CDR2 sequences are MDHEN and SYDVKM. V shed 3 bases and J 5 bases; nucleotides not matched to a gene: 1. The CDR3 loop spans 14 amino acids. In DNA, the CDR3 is TGTGCCAGCAGTTTGGACAGGGGGGATCAGCCCCAGCATTTT. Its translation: CASSLDRGDQPQHF.

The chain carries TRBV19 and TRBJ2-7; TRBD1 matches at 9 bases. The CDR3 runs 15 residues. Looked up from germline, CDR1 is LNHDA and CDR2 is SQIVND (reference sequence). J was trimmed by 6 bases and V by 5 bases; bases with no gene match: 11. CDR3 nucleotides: TGTGCCAGTAGTTCGGGGACAGGGAATCAAGGCGAGCAGTACTTC. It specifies CASSSGTGNQGEQYF.

The CDR3 region has the DNA TGTGCCAGCAGTGAACATTCCTCACAGGGGGCGCCTGGCTACACCTTC. It codes for CASSEHSSQGAPGYTF. The chain is built from TRBV6-1 and TRBJ1-2, with 9 nucleotides matching TRBD1. Per the germline V gene, CDR1 is MNHNS and CDR2 is SASEGT. V shed 2 bases and J 7 bases; nucleotides not matched to a gene: 11. The CDR3 extends over 16 amino acids.

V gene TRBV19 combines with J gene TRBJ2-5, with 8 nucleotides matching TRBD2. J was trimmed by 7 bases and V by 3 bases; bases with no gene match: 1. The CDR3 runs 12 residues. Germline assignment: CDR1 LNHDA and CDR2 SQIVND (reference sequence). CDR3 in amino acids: CASSIGGGTQYF. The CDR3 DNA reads TGTGCCAGTAGTATCGGGGGGGGGACCCAGTACTTC. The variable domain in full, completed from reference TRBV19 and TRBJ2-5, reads DGGITQSPKYLFRKEGQNVTLSCEQNLNHDAMYWYRQDPGQGLRLIYYSQIVNDFQKGDIAEGYSVSREKKESFPLTVTSAQKNPTAFYLCASSIGGGTQYFGPGTRLLVL.

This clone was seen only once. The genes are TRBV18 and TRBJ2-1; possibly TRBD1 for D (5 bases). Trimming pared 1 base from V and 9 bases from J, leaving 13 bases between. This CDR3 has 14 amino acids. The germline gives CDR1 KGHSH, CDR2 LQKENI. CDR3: CASSPRADKVEQFF. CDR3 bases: TGTGCCAGCTCACCACGCGCGGACAAAGTTGAGCAGTTCTTC.

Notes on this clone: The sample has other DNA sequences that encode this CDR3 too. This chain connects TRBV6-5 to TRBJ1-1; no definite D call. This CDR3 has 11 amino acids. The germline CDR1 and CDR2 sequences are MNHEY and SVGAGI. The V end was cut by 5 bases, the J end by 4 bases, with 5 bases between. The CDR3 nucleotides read TGTGCCAGCAGTCGTGGCACTGAAGCTTTCTTT. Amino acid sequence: CASSRGTEAFF.

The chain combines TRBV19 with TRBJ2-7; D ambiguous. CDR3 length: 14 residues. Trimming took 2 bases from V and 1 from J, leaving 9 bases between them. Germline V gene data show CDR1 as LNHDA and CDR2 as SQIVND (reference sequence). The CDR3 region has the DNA TGTGCCAGTAGTATAAACAAGGATTCCTACGAGCAGTACTTC. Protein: CASSINKDSYEQYF.

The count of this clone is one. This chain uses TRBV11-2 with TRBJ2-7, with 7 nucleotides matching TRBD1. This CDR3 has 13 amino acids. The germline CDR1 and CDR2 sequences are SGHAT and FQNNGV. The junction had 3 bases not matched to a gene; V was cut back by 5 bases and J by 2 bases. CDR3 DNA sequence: TGTGCCAGCAGCCCGGGACAGACCTACGAGCAGTACTTC. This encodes CASSPGQTYEQYF. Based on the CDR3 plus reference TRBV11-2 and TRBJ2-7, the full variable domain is EAGVAQSPRYKIIEKRQSVAFWCNPISGHATLYWYQQILGQGPKLLIQFQNNGVVDDSQLPKDRFSAERLKGVDSTLKIQPAKLEDSAVYLCASSPGQTYEQYFGPGTRLTVT.

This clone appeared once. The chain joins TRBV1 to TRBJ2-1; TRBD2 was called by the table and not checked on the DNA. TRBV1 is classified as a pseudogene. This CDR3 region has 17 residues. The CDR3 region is CTSSPLSGKSSYNEQFF. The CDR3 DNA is TGCACCAGCAGCCCACTTTCCGGGAAGAGCTCCTACAATGAGCAGTTCTTC.

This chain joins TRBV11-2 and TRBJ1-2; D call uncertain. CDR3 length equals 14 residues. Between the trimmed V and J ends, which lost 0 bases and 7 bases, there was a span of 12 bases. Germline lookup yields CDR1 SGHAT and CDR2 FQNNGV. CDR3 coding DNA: TGTGCCAGCAGCTTAGAGGGCCTCTTTGGTGGCTACACCTTC. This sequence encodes CASSLEGLFGGYTF.

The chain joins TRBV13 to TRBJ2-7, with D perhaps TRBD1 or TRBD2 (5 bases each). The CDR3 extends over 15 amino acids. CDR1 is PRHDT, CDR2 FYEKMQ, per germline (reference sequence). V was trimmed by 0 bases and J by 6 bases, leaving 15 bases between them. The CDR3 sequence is CASSLGLTSGTEQYF. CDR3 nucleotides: TGTGCCAGCAGCTTAGGCCTAACTTCGGGGACCGAGCAGTACTTC.

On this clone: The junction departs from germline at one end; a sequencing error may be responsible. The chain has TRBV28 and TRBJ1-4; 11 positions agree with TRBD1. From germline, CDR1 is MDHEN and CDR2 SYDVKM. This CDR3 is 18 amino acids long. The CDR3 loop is CASSWSWTGGTRNEKLFF. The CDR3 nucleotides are TGTGCCAGCAGTTGGTCTTGGACAGGGGGCACCCGGAATGAAAAGCTGTTTTTT.

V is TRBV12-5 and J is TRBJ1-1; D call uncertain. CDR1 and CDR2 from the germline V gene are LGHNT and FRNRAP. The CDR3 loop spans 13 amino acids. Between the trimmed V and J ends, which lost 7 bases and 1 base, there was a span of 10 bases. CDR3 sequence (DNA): TGTGCTAGTGCCCCTGCCTGGAACACTGAAGCTTTCTTT. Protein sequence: CASAPAWNTEAFF.

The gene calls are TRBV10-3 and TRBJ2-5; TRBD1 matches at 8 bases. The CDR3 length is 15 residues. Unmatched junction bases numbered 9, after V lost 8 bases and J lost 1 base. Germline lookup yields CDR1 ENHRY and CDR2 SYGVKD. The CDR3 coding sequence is TGTGCCATCGGTGTAGGACAGGGAGGCCAAGAGACCCAGTACTTC. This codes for CAIGVGQGGQETQYF.

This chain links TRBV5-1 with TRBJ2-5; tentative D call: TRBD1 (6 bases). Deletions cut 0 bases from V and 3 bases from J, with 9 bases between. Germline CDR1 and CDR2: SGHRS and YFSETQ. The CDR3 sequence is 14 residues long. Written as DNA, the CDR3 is TGCGCCAGCAGCTTGGTGCCAGGGGAAGAGACCCAGTACTTC. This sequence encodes CASSLVPGEETQYF.

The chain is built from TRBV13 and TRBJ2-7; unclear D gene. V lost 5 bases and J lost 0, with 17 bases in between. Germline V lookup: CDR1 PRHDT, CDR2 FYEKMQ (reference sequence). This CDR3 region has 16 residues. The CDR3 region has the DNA TGTGCCAGCAGCCCTCTTGACTTCGCCGTCTCCTACGAGCAGTACTTC. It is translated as CASSPLDFAVSYEQYF.

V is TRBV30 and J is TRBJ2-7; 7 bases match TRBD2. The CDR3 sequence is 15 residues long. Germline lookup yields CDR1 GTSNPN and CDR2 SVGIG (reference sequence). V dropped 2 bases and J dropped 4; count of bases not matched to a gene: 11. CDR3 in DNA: TGTGCCTGGAGTACCGGGACTAAGCATTATTACGAGCAGTACTTC. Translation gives CAWSTGTKHYYEQYF.

DNA for the CDR3: TGTGCCAGCAGCCAGGGACAGGACAATGAGCAGTTCTTC. Amino acids: CASSQGQDNEQFF. This chain uses TRBV5-4 with TRBJ2-1; 8 bases are a match to TRBD1. Germline-derived CDR1 and CDR2 are SGHNT and YYREEE (reference sequence). The V segment lost 4 bases and the J segment 5 bases; nucleotides outside the gene matches: 2. This CDR3 contains 13 residues.

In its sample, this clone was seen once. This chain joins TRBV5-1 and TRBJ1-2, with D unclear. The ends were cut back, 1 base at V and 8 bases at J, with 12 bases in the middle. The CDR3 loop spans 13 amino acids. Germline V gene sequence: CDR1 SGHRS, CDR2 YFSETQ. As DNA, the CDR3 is TGCGCCAGCAGCTTGATCCCGGGGAACGGCTACACCTTC. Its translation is CASSLIPGNGYTF.

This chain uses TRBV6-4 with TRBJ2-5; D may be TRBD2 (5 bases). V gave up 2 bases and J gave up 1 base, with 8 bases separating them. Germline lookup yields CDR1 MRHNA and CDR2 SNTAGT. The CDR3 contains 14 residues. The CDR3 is CASSDGLSQETQYF. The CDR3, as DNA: TGTGCCAGCAGTGACGGACTTTCCCAAGAGACCCAGTACTTC.

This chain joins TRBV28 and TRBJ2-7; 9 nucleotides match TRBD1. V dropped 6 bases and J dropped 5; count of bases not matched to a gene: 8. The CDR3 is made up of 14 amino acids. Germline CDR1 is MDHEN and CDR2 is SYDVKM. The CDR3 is CASRSGQGTDEQYF. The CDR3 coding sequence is TGTGCCAGCAGATCGGGACAGGGAACGGACGAGCAGTACTTC.

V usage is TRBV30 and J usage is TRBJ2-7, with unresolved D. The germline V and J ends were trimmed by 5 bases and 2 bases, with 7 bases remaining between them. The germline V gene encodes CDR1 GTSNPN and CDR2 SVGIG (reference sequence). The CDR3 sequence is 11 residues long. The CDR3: CAWAGPYEQYF. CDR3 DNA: TGTGCCTGGGCCGGGCCCTACGAGCAGTACTTC.

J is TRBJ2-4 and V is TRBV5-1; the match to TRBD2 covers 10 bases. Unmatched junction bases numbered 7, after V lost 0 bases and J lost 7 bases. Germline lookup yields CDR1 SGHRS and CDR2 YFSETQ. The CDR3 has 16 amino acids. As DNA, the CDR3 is TGCGCCAGCAGCTTGGGGCCGCTAGCGGGAGATAACATTCAGTACTTC. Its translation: CASSLGPLAGDNIQYF.

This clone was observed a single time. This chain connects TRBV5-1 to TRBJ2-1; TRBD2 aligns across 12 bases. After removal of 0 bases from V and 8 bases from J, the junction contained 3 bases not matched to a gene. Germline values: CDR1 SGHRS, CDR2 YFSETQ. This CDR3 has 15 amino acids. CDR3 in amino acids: CASSLGLAGVDEQFF. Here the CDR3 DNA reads TGCGCCAGCAGCTTGGGACTAGCGGGAGTCGATGAGCAGTTCTTC. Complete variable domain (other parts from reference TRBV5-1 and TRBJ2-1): KAGVTQTPRYLIKTRGQQVTLSCSPISGHRSVSWYQQTPGQGLQFLFEYFSETQRNKGNFPGRFSGRQFSNSRSEMNVSTLELGDSALYLCASSLGLAGVDEQFFGPGTRLTVL.